Included here is one T cell receptor beta chain sequence, with context. The target antigen is unknown. This specimen belongs to a study of cytomegalovirus exposure and HLA in healthy donors. Study as a whole: Around 190 million T cells yielded 120 million or so unique TCR beta sequences, as an earlier analysis found. The study's findings and limits: In a later analysis, TCR beta V- and J-gene trimming was associated with a missense DCLRE1C variant. Many donors carried some public TCRs, although rarity characterized most TCR sequences.

Use of 60 Vbeta and 13 Jbeta primers characterized the PCR. Libraries were prepared by immunoSEQ multiplex PCR; TCRdb keeps only in-frame clonotypes and omits some of them. This sample has more than 150,000 clones; approximately 80% occur once, and the top ten carry more than 1.4%. Germline loops: CDR1 SEHNR, CDR2 FQNEAQ (reference sequence). V was trimmed by 4 bases and J by 7 bases, leaving 10 bases between them. The CDR3 sequence is 13 residues long. This chain links TRBV7-9 with TRBJ1-4; D remains ambiguous. The sequenced sample consisted of PBMCs. The source is a male donor in good health and CMV-seronegative. CDR3 loop: CASSSGISEKLFF. The CDR3 DNA sequence: TGTGCCAGCAGCTCCGGGATTAGTGAAAAACTGTTTTTT.